A single sample is the source of the 29 T cell receptor beta chains below, sequenced in a study of T cell repertoires in cytomegalovirus infection. These receptors have no known antigen. Via MiXCR, TCRdb re-called the reads, giving one row per CDR3 protein. Seen here are hundreds of thousands of distinct CDR3 sequences, around 30% observed once, and the top ten hold around an eighth. The sample in question was cultured CD8+ T cells from PBMCs, obtained from culture after CMV antigen stimulation. Source of these receptors: a human donor in good health (CMV status not recorded). Some clones in this sample may be carry-over from other donors' samples.

This clonotype was counted many times. The chain has TRBV7-6 and TRBJ1-1; 7 nucleotides align to TRBD1. CDR1 and CDR2 from the germline V gene are SGHVS and FNYEAQ. The CDR3 is 15 amino acids. The J segment lost 3 bases and the V segment lost 5 bases, leaving 9 bases of the junction unmatched. The CDR3 DNA is TGTGCCAGCAGCCACCCTCAGGGGGAGGACACTGAAGCTTTCTTT. As protein: CASSHPQGEDTEAFF.

This chain joins TRBV19 and TRBJ1-6, with 10 bases fitting TRBD1. Per the germline V gene, CDR1 is LNHDA and CDR2 is SQIVND (reference sequence). Germline trimming cut 7 bases from V and 6 bases from J; bases unmatched to any gene: 6. This CDR3 has 15 amino acids. CDR3 in DNA: TGTGCCAGTACCTCCGGGACAGGGGCTAATTCACCCCTCCACTTT. Translation: CASTSGTGANSPLHF.

The chain employs TRBV28 and TRBJ2-5; possible D gene TRBD2, 5 bases. Trimming removed 2 bases at V and 2 bases at J, with 12 bases between. Germline V CDR1 and CDR2: MDHEN, SYDVKM. CDR3 size: 15 residues. The CDR3 sequence is CASSLGRRTQETQYF. The CDR3 DNA follows: TGTGCCAGCAGTTTAGGCAGACGGACTCAAGAGACCCAGTACTTC. The whole variable domain, filled in from reference TRBV28 and TRBJ2-5, reads DVKVTQSSRYLVKRTGEKVFLECVQDMDHENMFWYRQDPGLGLRLIYFSYDVKMKEKGDIPEGYSVSREKKERFSLILESASTNQTSMYLCASSLGRRTQETQYFGPGTRLLVL.

This clonotype was seen a handful of times. The J gene is TRBJ2-2, the V gene TRBV7-2; D possibly uses TRBD1 or TRBD2 (5 bases each). The germline CDR1 and CDR2 sequences are SGHTA and FQGNSA. The germline V and J ends were trimmed by 11 bases and 3 bases, with 10 bases remaining between them. CDR3 size: 12 residues. The CDR3 is CAGGRHTGELFF. DNA of the CDR3: TGTGCCGGGGGACGTCACACCGGGGAGCTGTTTTTT.

This clonotype was picked up many times. CDR3 loop: CASSPLAGTVGWEQYV. CDR3 in DNA: TGTGCCAGTAGTCCTTTAGCCGGGACAGTCGGATGGGAGCAGTACGTC. The chain is built from TRBV19 and TRBJ2-7; 7 positions agree with TRBD1. Trimming at V came to 5 bases and at J to 7 bases, leaving 17 bases not matched to a gene. Germline CDR1 reads LNHDA; CDR2 reads SQIVND (reference sequence). This CDR3 has 16 residues.

This clonotype was picked up a small number of times. The V call is TRBV5-6, the J call TRBJ1-2; D ambiguous. This CDR3 contains 14 residues. V gave up 0 bases and J gave up 5 bases, with 11 bases separating them. Germline V CDR1 and CDR2: SGHDT, YYEEEE. In DNA, the CDR3 is TGTGCCAGCAGCTTGGCCGGGAGACCATATGGCTACACCTTC. The encoded protein is CASSLAGRPYGYTF.

The chain combines TRBV28 with TRBJ1-3; D is ambiguous. Trimming removed 3 bases at V and 0 bases at J, with 9 bases between. The CDR3 spans 15 residues. The V gene's germline CDR1 is MDHEN and CDR2 SYDVKM. CDR3 protein: CASSFGGSSGNTIYF. CDR3 in DNA: TGTGCCAGCAGTTTTGGAGGGAGCTCTGGAAACACCATATATTTT.

The chain combines TRBV29-1 with TRBJ2-5; no clear D gene. V was shortened by 5 bases and J by 2 bases, with 12 bases between the two germline ends. The CDR3 sequence is 13 residues long. The germline gives CDR1 SQVTM, CDR2 ANQGSEA. The CDR3 bases are TGCAGCGTTCCCGGAACCTTACAAGAGACCCAGTACTTC. Translated: CSVPGTLQETQYF.

As concerns this clonotype: This may arise from a read error, as a much more abundant clone is one base away. The chain links TRBV7-8 to TRBJ2-3; 15 positions match TRBD2. The CDR3 is 18 amino acids. The germline V gene has CDR1 SGHVS and CDR2 FQNEAQ. The CDR3 here is CANSLDGLAGGPSGTQYF. The CDR3 DNA is TGTGCCAACAGCTTAGATGGACTAGCGGGGGGGCCATCTGGTACGCAGTATTTT. Using reference TRBV7-8 and TRBJ2-3 for the parts outside the CDR3, the full variable domain is GAGVSQSPRYKVAKRGQDVALRCDPISGHVSLFWYQQALGQGPEFLTYFQNEAQLDKSGLPSDRFFAERPEGSVSTLKIQRTQQEDSAVYLCANSLDGLAGGPSGTQYFGPGTRLTVL.

This clonotype was counted between two and nine times. This chain connects TRBV6-1 to TRBJ2-1, with 9 positions matching TRBD2. Germline V gene lookup returns CDR1 MNHNS and CDR2 SASEGT. This CDR3 contains 16 residues. J gave up 7 bases and V 2 bases, and 9 bases lay outside the gene matches. The CDR3 loop reads CASSELAGGRRNEQFF. Written as DNA, the CDR3 is TGTGCCAGCAGTGAACTGGCGGGGGGGCGGAGAAATGAGCAGTTCTTC.

The chain links TRBV19 to TRBJ2-2; maybe TRBD1 (6 bases). The germline V gene encodes CDR1 LNHDA and CDR2 SQIVND (reference sequence). V dropped 3 bases and J dropped 6 bases, with 14 bases sitting between them. This CDR3 contains 15 residues. DNA for the CDR3: TGTGCCAGTAGTATGGGCAGGGGCCAGGCCGGGGAGCTGTTTTTT. Its protein product is CASSMGRGQAGELFF.

This clonotype was observed many times. The chain uses TRBV10-2 and TRBJ1-5; 7 bases fit TRBD1. CDR1 is WSHSY and CDR2 is SAAADI in the germline V gene. The ends lost 7 bases at V and 6 bases at J; junction bases unmatched: 12. The CDR3 covers 15 residues. The CDR3 DNA reads as TGCGCCAGCACCCAACTCGGGACAGCAGGTCAGCCCCAGCATTTT. It is translated as CASTQLGTAGQPQHF.

Ten or more counts support this clonotype. V usage is TRBV7-2 and J usage is TRBJ2-3; 9 nucleotides match TRBD2. The CDR3 is 15 residues long. With V trimmed by 4 bases and J by 0 bases, 2 bases remained unmatched. In germline, CDR1 is SGHTA, CDR2 FQGNSA. CDR3 in amino acids: CASSSSGASTDTQYF. The CDR3 nucleotides read TGTGCCAGCAGCTCTAGCGGGGCGAGCACAGATACGCAGTATTTT.

The chain recombines TRBV5-6 with TRBJ2-7; TRBD1 agrees at 7 bases. This CDR3 has 14 residues. Trimming at V came to 4 bases and at J to 5 bases, leaving 9 bases not matched to a gene. Germline V lookup: CDR1 SGHDT, CDR2 YYEEEE. CDR3 protein: CASSSDRERNEQYF. For the CDR3, the DNA is TGTGCCAGCAGCAGCGACAGGGAGCGGAACGAGCAGTACTTC.

Only a few counts were recorded for this clonotype. The chain recombines TRBV28 with TRBJ2-3; 10 bases match TRBD2. Losses at the gene ends were 3 bases for V and 6 bases for J; bases not matched to a gene: 18. The CDR3 has 19 residues. In germline, CDR1 is MDHEN, CDR2 SYDVKM. The CDR3 nucleotides are TGTGCCAGCAGTTTTTCAAGGGATGGTAGCGGGGGGCCATGGGATACGCAGTATTTT. It specifies CASSFSRDGSGGPWDTQYF.

The V and J genes are TRBV19 and TRBJ2-6, with 8 bases identical to TRBD1. With V trimmed by 7 bases and J by 0 bases, 11 bases remained unmatched. The CDR3 has 18 amino acids. The germline V gene has CDR1 LNHDA and CDR2 SQIVND (reference sequence). This chain's CDR3 is CASIPTGVHPSGANVLTF. DNA of the CDR3: TGTGCCAGTATACCGACAGGGGTCCACCCCTCTGGGGCCAACGTCCTGACTTTC.

This clonotype was seen a few times. The chain has TRBV7-2 and TRBJ1-2; TRBD1 might be the D (6 bases). V lost 5 bases to trimming and J lost 4 bases, with 17 bases between them. The CDR3 has 15 amino acids. Germline CDR1 and CDR2: SGHTA and FQGNSA. The DNA for the CDR3 is TGTGCCAGCAGCCCCGAACCCGGGGGCATCTATGGCTACACCTTC. Protein product: CASSPEPGGIYGYTF.

The chain joins TRBV7-9 to TRBJ2-3; 11 bases agree with TRBD2. The V gene's germline CDR1 is SEHNR and CDR2 FQNEAQ (reference sequence). This CDR3 has 22 amino acids. J gave up 0 bases and V 5 bases, and 22 bases lay outside the gene matches. CDR3 protein: CASSAWGLAVVDARPSTDTQYF. For the CDR3, the DNA is TGTGCCAGCAGCGCATGGGGACTAGCGGTGGTAGACGCACGGCCGAGCACAGATACGCAGTATTTT.

This clonotype was detected a few times. The chain combines TRBV27 with TRBJ1-1; 7 bases line up with TRBD1. There are 15 residues in the CDR3. Per germline, CDR1 MNHEY and CDR2 SMNVEV (reference sequence). The ends lost 6 bases at V and 4 bases at J; junction bases unmatched: 11. The CDR3 sequence is CASRPGGGLSTEAFF. DNA of the CDR3: TGTGCCAGCAGGCCCGGAGGGGGCTTGAGCACTGAAGCTTTCTTT.

Comments on this clonotype: Compared with germline, one end of the junction differs, possibly owing to a read error. The CDR3 spells CASSSRGAPAF. CDR3 nucleotide sequence: TGTGCCAGCAGCTCAAGGGGGGCGCCGGCCTTC. The rearrangement joins TRBV7-9 to TRBJ1-2, with D tentatively TRBD1 (6 bases). Germline lookup yields CDR1 SEHNR and CDR2 FQNEAQ (reference sequence). This CDR3 has 11 amino acids.

The genes are TRBV19 and TRBJ1-4, with 8 nucleotides matching TRBD1. The CDR3 length is 19 residues. CDR1 and CDR2 (germline): LNHDA, SQIVND (reference sequence). V shed 5 bases and J 2 bases; nucleotides not matched to a gene: 16. The CDR3: CASSPYPGTGWSTNEKLFF. The CDR3 DNA follows: TGTGCCAGTAGTCCTTACCCTGGGACAGGATGGAGCACTAATGAAAAACTGTTTTTT.

This clonotype occurred many times. The V gene is TRBV7-6, the J gene TRBJ2-1; maybe TRBD2 (5 bases). There are 15 residues in the CDR3. V was clipped by 5 bases and J by 0 bases, with 11 bases between them. Germline V gene sequence: CDR1 SGHVS, CDR2 FNYEAQ. Here the CDR3 DNA reads TGTGCCAGCAGCGACCTGGGGAGCTCCTACAATGAGCAGTTCTTC. Amino acids: CASSDLGSSYNEQFF.

The chain combines TRBV9 with TRBJ2-1, with 11 nucleotides matching TRBD1. V shed 4 bases and J 9 bases; nucleotides not matched to a gene: 12. Germline V lookup: CDR1 SGDLS, CDR2 YYNGEE. There are 16 residues in the CDR3. This chain's CDR3 is CASSTRTGGIWGEQFF. CDR3 nucleotide sequence: TGTGCCAGCAGCACAAGGACAGGGGGCATATGGGGTGAGCAGTTCTTC.

The chain is built from TRBV4-1 and TRBJ1-5, with a possible D match to TRBD1 (5 bases). The V end was cut by 1 base, the J end by 4 bases, with 14 bases between. This CDR3 has 16 residues. Germline V gene data show CDR1 as MGHRA and CDR2 as YSYEKL. CDR3 loop: CASSQVGRATNQPQHF. CDR3 in DNA: TGCGCCAGCAGCCAAGTTGGCAGGGCAACAAATCAGCCCCAGCATTTT.

There are many counts of this clonotype. This chain joins TRBV7-9 and TRBJ1-2; 9 bases align to TRBD1. The CDR3 has 15 residues. CDR1 SEHNR and CDR2 FQNEAQ come from the germline V gene (reference sequence). Unmatched junction bases numbered 7, after V lost 0 bases and J lost 8 bases. The CDR3 sequence: CASSLAQGALGGYTF. In DNA form, the CDR3 reads TGTGCCAGCAGCTTAGCACAGGGGGCGCTTGGAGGCTACACCTTC.

This clonotype was counted between two and nine times. The chain combines TRBV27 with TRBJ1-2, with a possible D match to TRBD1 (6 bases). Germline CDR1 MNHEY, CDR2 SMNVEV (reference sequence). The CDR3 has 16 amino acids. Trimming cost V 1 base and J 3 bases, with 15 bases left between them. The CDR3 nucleotides read TGTGCCAGCAGTTTATGGGGCGGAGGGGGTTACTATGGCTACACCTTC. It translates to CASSLWGGGGYYGYTF.

The V gene is TRBV4-2, the J gene TRBJ2-3; D uncertain. Deletions cut 2 bases from V and 4 bases from J, with 1 base between. This CDR3 has 11 amino acids. Germline loops: CDR1 LGHNA, CDR2 YNFKEQ. CDR3 loop: CASSQPDTQYF. DNA of the CDR3: TGTGCCAGCAGCCAACCAGATACGCAGTATTTT.

This clonotype was seen a handful of times. The V gene is TRBV7-9, the J gene TRBJ2-5; D unclear. The germline V gene has CDR1 SEHNR and CDR2 FQNEAQ (reference sequence). This CDR3 is 15 amino acids long. Trimming cost V 4 bases and J 1 base, with 13 bases left between them. The CDR3 loop is CASSSGVILQETQYF. The CDR3 region has the DNA TGTGCCAGCAGCTCCGGAGTGATTCTCCAAGAGACCCAGTACTTC.

This clonotype was seen a handful of times. The gene calls are TRBV7-6 and TRBJ1-1; D not certain. The CDR3 runs 16 residues. Germline CDR1 SGHVS, CDR2 FNYEAQ. V was cut by 1 base and J by 0 bases, with 12 bases left in between. The CDR3: CASSLEAHRLNTEAFF. For the CDR3, the DNA is TGTGCCAGCAGCTTAGAGGCCCACCGACTGAACACTGAAGCTTTCTTT.